The rows below give T cell receptor beta chains drawn from one sample of a study of preoperative IRX-2 immunotherapy in early breast cancer. Clones were sequenced by immunoSEQ multiplex PCR, and TCRdb holds only the in-frame ones, with some missing. The repertoire holds 24,000 or so clones, roughly 89% seen once, with 28% in the top ten. Sequences were derived from tumor tissue, sampled after IRX-2 immunotherapy. The receptors derive from a human donor with breast cancer. CDR3s include the opening cysteine and the closing phenylalanine or tryptophan. The D gene is left open where the match is weak. Clone size is shown for a subset of rows, as once, few, many or a class of expanded clone.

>TRBV7-9|NA|TRBJ2-1|NA
TGTGCCAGCAGCTTAACGGGGGGCCCATACAATGAGCAGTTCTTC
CASSLTGGPYNEQFF
>TRBV10-2|NA|TRBJ2-4|NA
TGCGCCAGCAGTGAGGGAAAGAGAAACATTCAGTACTTC
CASSEGKRNIQYF
>TRBV7-9|NA|TRBJ1-5|NA
TGTGCCAGCAGCTTAGATTTTTCGGCGGCCGGGCAGGGCAATCAGCCCCAGCATTTT
CASSLDFSAAGQGNQPQHF
>TRBV18|NA|TRBJ1-6|NA
TGTGCCAGCCAATCCTATAATTCACCCCTCCACTTT
CASQSYNSPLHF
>TRBV6-5|NA|TRBJ2-1|once
TGTGCCGCGGGACAGAATGGGGGTGAGCAGTTCTTC
CAAGQNGGEQFF
>TRBV28|TRBD1|TRBJ1-4|NA
TGTGCCAACCAGCGGGACAGGGGTGAAAAACTGTTTTTT
CANQRDRGEKLFF
>TRBV6-6|NA|TRBJ1-1|NA
TGTGCCAGCAGTTACTCGAGGGGCACTGAAGCTTTCTTT
CASSYSRGTEAFF
>TRBV7-9|NA|TRBJ2-7|NA
TGTGCCAGCAGCCTGGTCCCGGGACGGGGTTCGTCTGGTTACGAGCAGTACTTC
CASSLVPGRGSSGYEQYF
>TRBV11-2|NA|TRBJ1-6|NA
TGTGCCAGCAGCCGAACGGAAGTTAGGATTTCACCCCTCCACTTT
CASSRTEVRISPLHF
>TRBV19|TRBD1|TRBJ1-1|NA
TGTGCCAGTAGGGTCGACAGGGGGAACACTGAAGCTTTCTTT
CASRVDRGNTEAFF
>TRBV4-1|TRBD2|TRBJ2-1|few
TGCGCCAGCAGCCTCTCCCCTATGGGACTACCTTACAATGAGCAGTTCTTC
CASSLSPMGLPYNEQFF
>TRBV6-5|NA|TRBJ2-2|NA
TGTGCCAGCAGGGGAACAGGGAACACCGGGGAGCTGTTTTTT
CASRGTGNTGELFF
>TRBV27|TRBD1|TRBJ2-1|NA
TGTGCCAGCAGTCGGACAGGGACCTACAATGAGCAGTTCTTC
CASSRTGTYNEQFF